These 30 T cell receptor beta chains came from one sample sequenced in a study of T cell repertoires in cytomegalovirus infection. Their specific antigens are unknown. TCRdb independently ran MiXCR on the reads; one entry per CDR3 protein. There are 95,000 to 150,000 distinct CDR3 sequences in the sample; more than 25% occur only once, and 58% lies in the top ten. The sequences come from CD8+ T cells from cultured PBMCs, collected from culture after CMV antigen stimulation. Receptor source: a human donor in good health (CMV status not recorded). Some clones in this sample may be carry-over from other donors' samples.

This clonotype was seen ten or more times. The chain links TRBV3-1 to TRBJ2-6; unclear D gene. Trimming stripped 3 bases from V and 11 bases from J, with 8 bases between. The CDR3 loop spans 12 amino acids. The germline V gene has CDR1 LGHDT and CDR2 YNNKEL (reference sequence). The CDR3 coding sequence is TGTGCCAGCAGCCAGGGAAGCCACGTCCTGACTTTC. It encodes CASSQGSHVLTF.

The chain recombines TRBV7-2 with TRBJ2-7; TRBD1 might be the D (5 bases). The CDR3 length is 14 residues. Per the germline V gene, CDR1 is SGHTA and CDR2 is FQGNSA. Trimming pared 0 bases from V and 2 bases from J, leaving 8 bases between. This chain's CDR3 is CASSLAARAYEQYF. The CDR3 DNA sequence: TGTGCCAGCAGCTTAGCGGCCAGGGCCTACGAGCAGTACTTC.

The table lists this clonotype with a few counts. V and J are TRBV27 and TRBJ1-6; D ambiguous. V lost 4 bases and J lost 0, with 4 bases in between. The CDR3 is made up of 14 amino acids. Germline CDR1 and CDR2: MNHEY and SMNVEV (reference sequence). The CDR3 sequence: CASSYSSYNSPLHF. CDR3 sequence (DNA): TGTGCCAGCAGTTATAGCTCCTATAATTCACCCCTCCACTTT.

This clonotype was detected only a few times. The J gene is TRBJ1-5, the V gene TRBV28; D is unclear. Germline CDR1 MDHEN, CDR2 SYDVKM. Between the trimmed V and J ends, which lost 6 bases and 0 bases, there was a span of 6 bases. The CDR3 runs to 13 residues. The CDR3 loop is CASRAPSNQPQHF. In nucleotides, the CDR3 is TGTGCCAGCAGGGCTCCTAGCAATCAGCCCCAGCATTTT.

A few counts support this clonotype. The chain joins TRBV29-1 to TRBJ1-2; D unclear. Germline V gene sequence: CDR1 SQVTM, CDR2 ANQGSEA. The CDR3 runs 12 residues. V dropped 3 bases and J dropped 4 bases, with 9 bases sitting between them. In nucleotides, the CDR3 is TGCAGCGTTGATGAGCTGGGCTATGGCTACACCTTC. It codes for CSVDELGYGYTF.

This clonotype was found a few times. V usage is TRBV9 and J usage is TRBJ2-1; 9 bases align to TRBD1. The length of the CDR3 is 15 residues. With 4 bases clipped from V and 5 bases from J, the junction kept 7 bases outside the gene matches. Germline V gene lookup returns CDR1 SGDLS and CDR2 YYNGEE. The CDR3 is CASSPGTGSDNEQFF. The CDR3 bases are TGTGCCAGCAGCCCCGGGACAGGGTCCGACAATGAGCAGTTCTTC.

The V call is TRBV18, the J call TRBJ2-3; 9 bases match TRBD2. V lost 2 bases, J lost 4 bases, and 4 bases stayed unmatched. There are 15 residues in the CDR3. Germline V gene data show CDR1 as KGHSH and CDR2 as LQKENI. The CDR3 region has the DNA TGTGCCAGCTCACCAGCGGGGGGGGCTGCAGATACGCAGTATTTT. Protein: CASSPAGGAADTQYF.

The genes are TRBV5-6 and TRBJ1-1; tentative D call: TRBD1 (5 bases). The CDR3 consists of 16 residues. Germline CDR1 reads SGHDT; CDR2 reads YYEEEE. V lost 4 bases and J lost 1, with 17 bases in between. This chain's CDR3 is CASSRRGEQWNTEAFF. The CDR3 DNA reads TGTGCCAGCAGCCGAAGGGGCGAACAGTGGAACACTGAAGCTTTCTTT. Supplemented by reference TRBV5-6 and TRBJ1-1, the full variable domain reads DAGVTQSPTHLIKTRGQQVTLRCSPKSGHDTVSWYQQALGQGPQFIFQYYEEEERQRGNFPDRFSGHQFPNYSSELNVNALLLGDSALYLCASSRRGEQWNTEAFFGQGTRLTVV.

This sequence joins TRBV7-2 and TRBJ2-1; possibly TRBD1 for D (5 bases). The germline V gene has CDR1 SGHTA and CDR2 FQGNSA. This CDR3 contains 14 residues. Trimming removed 5 bases at V and 3 bases at J, with 11 bases between. CDR3 loop: CASSRDRDYNEQFF. The CDR3 DNA reads as TGTGCCAGCAGCCGTGACAGAGACTACAATGAGCAGTTCTTC.

This clonotype has a count of ten or more. This chain connects TRBV7-2 to TRBJ1-1; possible D gene TRBD1, 5 bases. V was shortened by 2 bases and J by 1 base, with 11 bases between the two germline ends. The germline gives CDR1 SGHTA, CDR2 FQGNSA. The CDR3 loop spans 15 amino acids. The CDR3 nucleotides are TGTGCCAGCAGCTTAAGGGGACGGGCGAACACTGAAGCTTTCTTT. It encodes CASSLRGRANTEAFF.

In its sample, this clonotype was seen a few times. This chain links TRBV7-2 with TRBJ2-3, with D possibly matching TRBD1 (6 bases). Trimming pared 3 bases from V and 1 base from J, leaving 8 bases between. CDR1 is SGHTA and CDR2 is FQGNSA in the germline V gene. The CDR3 spans 14 residues. In nucleotides, the CDR3 is TGTGCCAGCAGCTTTTCAGGGGGCACAGATACGCAGTATTTT. As protein: CASSFSGGTDTQYF.

The CDR3 DNA follows: TGTGCCAGCAGCCTGGGACAACACTACGAGCAGTACTTC. Translating gives CASSLGQHYEQYF. The gene calls are TRBV11-2 and TRBJ2-7, with a possible D match to TRBD1 (6 bases). This CDR3 has 13 amino acids. From germline, CDR1 is SGHAT and CDR2 FQNNGV. With 5 bases removed from V and 3 bases from J, the gap between germline ends came to 11 bases. The variable domain in full, with the rest retrieved from reference TRBV11-2 and TRBJ2-7, is EAGVAQSPRYKIIEKRQSVAFWCNPISGHATLYWYQQILGQGPKLLIQFQNNGVVDDSQLPKDRFSAERLKGVDSTLKIQPAKLEDSAVYLCASSLGQHYEQYFGPGTRLTVT.

The chain combines TRBV4-1 with TRBJ1-3; no firm D call. CDR1 is MGHRA, CDR2 YSYEKL, per germline. Trimming shortened V by 1 base and J by 2 bases, and 12 bases separated the two germline ends. CDR3 size: 16 residues. In nucleotides, the CDR3 is TGCGCCAGCAGCCAAGTACCAGAGACAACTGGAAACACCATATATTTT. Its protein is CASSQVPETTGNTIYF.

V and J are TRBV2 and TRBJ2-1; 7 bases align to TRBD1. Germline V CDR1 and CDR2: SNHLY, FYNNEI. The CDR3 loop spans 14 amino acids. The J segment lost 0 bases and the V segment lost 8 bases, leaving 4 bases of the junction unmatched. CDR3 sequence: CASRGQYSYNEQFF. In DNA, the CDR3 is TGTGCCAGCCGGGGACAGTACTCCTACAATGAGCAGTTCTTC.

The chain is built from TRBV29-1 and TRBJ1-1; D gene ambiguous. This CDR3 has 12 residues. V dropped 5 bases and J dropped 3 bases, with 10 bases sitting between them. Germline CDR1 SQVTM, CDR2 ANQGSEA. The CDR3 is CSVLGPDTEAFF. CDR3 in DNA: TGCAGCGTTTTGGGCCCGGACACTGAAGCTTTCTTT.

This clonotype appeared a few times. This chain connects TRBV10-2 to TRBJ2-5; 9 nucleotides agree with TRBD2. Looked up from germline, CDR1 is WSHSY and CDR2 is SAAADI. The CDR3 length is 15 residues. V lost 6 bases and J lost 7; bases outside the gene matches: 12. The CDR3 nucleotides are TGCGCCAGCAGCGACCCGACTAGCGGCTCGAGGACCCAGTACTTC. This codes for CASSDPTSGSRTQYF.

A few counts support this clonotype. V and J are TRBV28 and TRBJ2-7; D not certain. The CDR3 consists of 16 residues. The germline CDR1 and CDR2 sequences are MDHEN and SYDVKM. V was clipped by 0 bases and J by 2 bases, with 14 bases between them. The CDR3 DNA is TGTGCCAGCAGTTTATGGTCAGATCCTACGGCCTACGAGCAGTACTTC. This sequence encodes CASSLWSDPTAYEQYF. Variable domain in full (rest from reference TRBV28 and TRBJ2-7): DVKVTQSSRYLVKRTGEKVFLECVQDMDHENMFWYRQDPGLGLRLIYFSYDVKMKEKGDIPEGYSVSREKKERFSLILESASTNQTSMYLCASSLWSDPTAYEQYFGPGTRLTVT.

The chain carries TRBV6-1 and TRBJ1-6, with TRBD1 matching 7 bases. The trim removed 4 bases at V and 10 bases at J, leaving 13 bases unmatched. The CDR3 extends over 16 amino acids. Germline V gives CDR1 MNHNS, CDR2 SASEGT. The CDR3 bases are TGTGCCAGCAGTGTTGCCGGGACAGAGGGGCGGTCACCCCTCCACTTT. Translation: CASSVAGTEGRSPLHF.

The chain recombines TRBV2 with TRBJ1-4, with TRBD1 matching 8 bases. Germline V lookup: CDR1 SNHLY, CDR2 FYNNEI. V dropped 2 bases and J dropped 8; count of bases not matched to a gene: 7. The CDR3 runs 15 residues. The CDR3 DNA reads TGTGCCAGCAGTGAATTTTCAGGGGGCAACGAAAAACTGTTTTTT. Amino acid sequence: CASSEFSGGNEKLFF.

Only a few counts were recorded for this clonotype. The chain joins TRBV19 to TRBJ1-1; D not resolved. Germline V gene sequence: CDR1 LNHDA, CDR2 SQIVND (reference sequence). CDR3 length equals 9 residues. V shed 9 bases and J shed 7 bases, with 6 bases lying between them. The CDR3 region has the DNA TGTGCCAGCGGAGATGAAGCTTTCTTT. Residues: CASGDEAFF.

This clonotype was observed a handful of times. The chain is built from TRBV7-8 and TRBJ2-5; D may match TRBD1 or TRBD2 (5 bases each). The CDR3 spans 16 residues. In germline, CDR1 is SGHVS, CDR2 FQNEAQ. Trimming took 6 bases from V and 1 from J, leaving 18 bases between them. The CDR3 coding sequence is TGTGCCAGCAGTCCTCGAGGGGCCGGGCTCCAAGAGACCCAGTACTTC. Translating gives CASSPRGAGLQETQYF. The full variable domain, its missing parts supplied by reference TRBV7-8 and TRBJ2-5, is GAGVSQSPRYKVAKRGQDVALRCDPISGHVSLFWYQQALGQGPEFLTYFQNEAQLDKSGLPSDRFFAERPEGSVSTLKIQRTQQEDSAVYLCASSPRGAGLQETQYFGPGTRLLVL.

This clonotype was detected only a few times. The chain recombines TRBV5-1 with TRBJ1-1; no clear D gene. The CDR3 extends over 15 amino acids. In germline, CDR1 is SGHRS, CDR2 YFSETQ. The V and J ends lost 0 bases and 6 bases respectively, with 15 bases between them. As DNA, the CDR3 is TGCGCCAGCAGCTTGGCAACGTCCTCGGTCCCTGAAGCTTTCTTT. Amino acid sequence: CASSLATSSVPEAFF.

The chain has TRBV4-3 and TRBJ1-5; D ambiguous. The CDR3 sequence is 16 residues long. Germline CDR1 and CDR2: LGHNA and YSLEER. Trimming removed 0 bases at V and 4 bases at J, with 13 bases between. The CDR3 DNA reads as TGCGCCAGCAGCCAAGATCTCGGGGAGAGAAATCAGCCCCAGCATTTT. This translates into CASSQDLGERNQPQHF.

This clonotype was found a few times. This chain connects TRBV10-3 to TRBJ2-7, with D perhaps TRBD2 (6 bases). The CDR3 loop spans 15 amino acids. Trimming removed 0 bases from V and 0 bases from J, with 9 bases in between. The germline CDR1 and CDR2 sequences are ENHRY and SYGVKD. CDR3 protein: CAISESGLGSYEQYF. The CDR3 bases are TGTGCCATCAGTGAGTCGGGACTGGGCTCCTACGAGCAGTACTTC.

The chain uses TRBV2 and TRBJ2-1; 7 bases are shared with TRBD1. V trimming: 3 bases; J trimming: 3 bases; junction bases outside the gene matches: 8. Germline V CDR1 and CDR2: SNHLY, FYNNEI. This CDR3 is 16 amino acids long. The CDR3 here is CASSDEGQVFYNEQFF. Written as DNA, the CDR3 is TGTGCCAGCAGTGATGAAGGACAGGTATTCTACAATGAGCAGTTCTTC.

This clonotype was detected a few times. This chain uses TRBV10-3 with TRBJ2-3; D is perhaps TRBD2 (6 bases). The CDR3 runs to 17 residues. Germline CDR1 reads ENHRY; CDR2 reads SYGVKD. With 0 bases removed from V and 2 bases from J, the gap between germline ends came to 15 bases. The CDR3 loop reads CAISESGGLRYTDTQYF. DNA for the CDR3: TGTGCCATCAGTGAGTCGGGGGGTTTGAGATACACAGATACGCAGTATTTT.

This clonotype was observed a few times. This chain links TRBV19 with TRBJ2-3; 9 positions agree with TRBD1. This CDR3 is 15 amino acids long. The germline CDR1 and CDR2 sequences are LNHDA and SQIVND (reference sequence). J gave up 6 bases and V 3 bases, and 7 bases lay outside the gene matches. The CDR3 loop reads CASSMYRGRMDTQYF. The CDR3, as DNA: TGTGCCAGTAGTATGTACAGGGGGCGCATGGATACGCAGTATTTT.

This clonotype was counted many times. V gene TRBV2 combines with J gene TRBJ2-1; D is ambiguous. Between the trimmed V and J ends, which lost 3 bases and 8 bases, there was a span of 14 bases. The CDR3 has 14 residues. Germline-derived CDR1 and CDR2 are SNHLY and FYNNEI. The CDR3 reads CASSDGQAADEQFF. Here the CDR3 DNA reads TGTGCCAGCAGTGACGGGCAGGCAGCCGATGAGCAGTTCTTC.

The rearrangement joins TRBV4-2 to TRBJ2-7; D might be TRBD2 (5 bases). The germline CDR1 and CDR2 sequences are LGHNA and YNFKEQ. The CDR3 runs 17 residues. V lost 0 bases and J lost 2, with 17 bases in between. In DNA, the CDR3 is TGTGCCAGCAGCCAAGATCCGGCGACTATGGAAGCCTACGAGCAGTACTTC. Translated, it gives CASSQDPATMEAYEQYF.

This clonotype turned up a few times. The chain joins TRBV19 to TRBJ2-3; D may be TRBD1 (6 bases). Germline CDR1 and CDR2: LNHDA and SQIVND (reference sequence). Trimming left V 5 bases short and J 3 bases short, with 12 bases between. This CDR3 is 14 amino acids long. This CDR3 is CASSHGQYTDTQYF. The CDR3 DNA sequence: TGTGCCAGTAGTCATGGACAGTATACAGATACGCAGTATTTT.